This entry lists 21 T cell receptor beta chains sequenced from one sample in a study of cytomegalovirus exposure and HLA in healthy donors. The PCR made use of 60 Vbeta and 13 Jbeta primers. Only in-frame clones appear in the TCRdb table, and some are missing; sequencing was by immunoSEQ multiplex PCR. The sample lists about 40,000 clones; 68% were seen once. Input material: PBMCs. Source of these receptors: a middle-aged man in good health and CMV-seronegative.

This clone appeared once. The chain links TRBV7-9 to TRBJ2-2; D is perhaps TRBD1 (6 bases). The CDR3 runs to 15 residues. Germline V gene sequence: CDR1 SEHNR, CDR2 FQNEAQ (reference sequence). V was trimmed by 6 bases and J by 1 base, leaving 12 bases between them. Here the CDR3 DNA reads TGTGCCAGCAGTACGGGACACTTGAACACCGGGGAGCTGTTTTTT. Translation gives CASSTGHLNTGELFF.

The chain carries TRBV6-1 and TRBJ1-2; 8 bases are a match to TRBD1. This CDR3 region has 13 residues. Trimming cost V 3 bases and J 3 bases; bases outside gene matches: 0. Germline CDR1 and CDR2: MNHNS and SASEGT. As DNA, the CDR3 is TGTGCCAGCAGTGAGACAGGGGACTATGGCTACACCTTC. It translates to CASSETGDYGYTF.

The rearrangement links TRBV5-1 to TRBJ2-7; D remains unclear. This CDR3 has 13 amino acids. Trimming removed 3 bases at V and 1 base at J, with 8 bases between. Germline CDR1 reads SGHRS; CDR2 reads YFSETQ. The CDR3 nucleotides read TGCGCCAGCAGCTCCTACTCATCCTACGAGCAGTACTTC. It yields the protein CASSSYSSYEQYF. Using reference TRBV5-1 and TRBJ2-7 for the parts outside the CDR3, the full variable domain is KAGVTQTPRYLIKTRGQQVTLSCSPISGHRSVSWYQQTPGQGLQFLFEYFSETQRNKGNFPGRFSGRQFSNSRSEMNVSTLELGDSALYLCASSSYSSYEQYFGPGTRLTVT.

The chain has TRBV6-1 and TRBJ2-3, with a tentative D call TRBD1 (5 bases). This CDR3 comprises 15 residues. The V and J ends lost 3 bases and 3 bases respectively, with 13 bases between them. Germline CDR1 MNHNS, CDR2 SASEGT. DNA of the CDR3: TGTGCCAGCAGTGAGGGAAGGGGAATAACAGATACGCAGTATTTT. Translating gives CASSEGRGITDTQYF.

This chain uses TRBV30 with TRBJ1-6, with TRBD1 matching over 7 bases. This CDR3 has 12 amino acids. CDR1 GTSNPN and CDR2 SVGIG come from the germline V gene (reference sequence). V dropped 5 bases and J dropped 5; count of bases not matched to a gene: 0. The CDR3 bases are TGTGCCTGGGACAGGGATAATTCACCCCTCCACTTT. Amino acids: CAWDRDNSPLHF.

This chain links TRBV9 with TRBJ1-2; D is unclear. Trimming removed 4 bases at V and 3 bases at J, with 13 bases between. The V gene's germline CDR1 is SGDLS and CDR2 YYNGEE. The CDR3 runs 14 residues. Written as DNA, the CDR3 is TGTGCCAGCAGCCCCCGGGAGTCGCACTATGGCTACACCTTC. This gives the protein CASSPRESHYGYTF.

This chain links TRBV5-6 with TRBJ1-5, with 7 bases matching TRBD1. CDR3 size: 14 residues. V was clipped by 5 bases and J by 7 bases; unmatched bases: 9. CDR1 and CDR2 (germline): SGHDT, YYEEEE. In DNA, the CDR3 is TGTGCCAGCAGAAACCACAGGGGAAACCAGCCCCAGCATTTT. Residues: CASRNHRGNQPQHF.

This clone was seen a handful of times. The chain has TRBV5-1 and TRBJ1-5; D gene ambiguous. Germline V gene lookup returns CDR1 SGHRS and CDR2 YFSETQ. V gave up 0 bases and J gave up 4 bases, with 11 bases separating them. The CDR3 length is 15 residues. CDR3 loop: CASSLGGITNQPQHF. CDR3 DNA sequence: TGCGCCAGCAGCTTGGGAGGGATTACAAATCAGCCCCAGCATTTT.

A few counts support this clone. The V gene is TRBV10-3, the J gene TRBJ1-5; D ambiguous. The CDR3 is 14 residues long. The germline V and J ends were trimmed by 11 bases and 5 bases, with 19 bases remaining between them. The germline CDR1 and CDR2 sequences are ENHRY and SYGVKD. CDR3 region: CAVSGEAGYQPQHF. The CDR3 nucleotides read TGTGCCGTCTCCGGGGAGGCGGGTTATCAGCCCCAGCATTTT.

The chain is built from TRBV7-2 and TRBJ1-5, with a tentative D call TRBD1 (6 bases). The V and J ends lost 6 bases and 1 base respectively, with 10 bases between them. From germline, CDR1 is SGHTA and CDR2 FQGNSA. There are 14 residues in the CDR3. The CDR3 loop reads CASSSGTSNQPQHF. CDR3 DNA: TGTGCCAGCAGTTCCGGGACAAGCAATCAGCCCCAGCATTTT.

This clone was seen a few times. The chain couples TRBV6-5 to TRBJ1-3; D call uncertain. The V and J ends lost 7 bases and 2 bases respectively, with 9 bases between them. The germline V gene encodes CDR1 MNHEY and CDR2 SVGAGI. This CDR3 region has 13 residues. CDR3 nucleotides: TGTGCCAGCACCCAGTTGGCTGGAAACACCATATATTTT. Translated: CASTQLAGNTIYF.

J is TRBJ2-7 and V is TRBV30; possibly TRBD2 for D (7 bases). Trimming left V 5 bases short and J 8 bases short, with 16 bases between. Germline V CDR1 and CDR2: GTSNPN, SVGIG (reference sequence). This CDR3 contains 12 residues. The DNA for the CDR3 is TGTGCCTGGGGGGAGGGCAGGGGAAAGCAGTACTTC. Translating it yields CAWGEGRGKQYF. Drawing the rest from reference TRBV30 and TRBJ2-7, the complete variable domain is SQTIHQWPATLVQPVGSPLSLECTVEGTSNPNLYWYRQAAGRGLQLLFYSVGIGQISSEVPQNLSASRPQDRQFILSSKKLLLSDSGFYLCAWGEGRGKQYFGPGTRLTVT.

The J gene is TRBJ2-3, the V gene TRBV28, with TRBD1 identical over 9 bases. Germline V gene lookup returns CDR1 MDHEN and CDR2 SYDVKM. The CDR3 covers 16 residues. Trimming took 4 bases from V and 3 from J; bases not matched to a gene: 8. CDR3 in DNA: TGTGCCAGCAGTTCGAGCAGGGGGACAGGGACAGATACGCAGTATTTT. This encodes CASSSSRGTGTDTQYF.

The gene calls are TRBV2 and TRBJ2-7, with 11 bases matching TRBD1. The CDR3 is made up of 15 amino acids. V was clipped by 6 bases and J by 7 bases; unmatched bases: 11. CDR1 is SNHLY and CDR2 is FYNNEI in the germline V gene. CDR3 amino acids: CASSYMDRGRREQYF. In DNA form, the CDR3 reads TGTGCCAGCAGCTACATGGACAGGGGGCGAAGGGAGCAGTACTTC.

The chain has TRBV30 and TRBJ2-1; TRBD1 might be the D (6 bases). Trimming cost V 1 base and J 0 bases, with 22 bases left between them. The CDR3 runs to 19 residues. CDR1 is GTSNPN, CDR2 SVGIG, per germline (reference sequence). DNA for the CDR3: TGTGCCTGGAGTGCGGCAGTCAACAGGGACATTAGCTCCTACAATGAGCAGTTCTTC. Encoded protein: CAWSAAVNRDISSYNEQFF.

This clone occurred a few times. The V gene is TRBV10-2, the J gene TRBJ2-2; 7 bases fit TRBD1. Losses at the gene ends were 4 bases for V and 1 base for J; bases not matched to a gene: 0. The CDR3 totals 14 residues. Germline V gene data show CDR1 as WSHSY and CDR2 as SAAADI. CDR3 region: CASSGTGNTGELFF. DNA of the CDR3: TGCGCCAGCAGTGGGACAGGGAACACCGGGGAGCTGTTTTTT.

The V gene is TRBV14, the J gene TRBJ1-5; 7 nucleotides align to TRBD1. Trimming at V came to 4 bases and at J to 2 bases, leaving 2 bases not matched to a gene. CDR1 is SGHDN, CDR2 FVKESK, per germline. CDR3 size: 14 residues. The CDR3 spells CASSLTGRNQPQHF. The CDR3 region has the DNA TGTGCCAGCAGCCTGACAGGGCGCAATCAGCCCCAGCATTTT.

This chain uses TRBV7-6 with TRBJ2-5; perhaps TRBD2 as D (5 bases). CDR1 is SGHVS and CDR2 is FNYEAQ in the germline V gene. The CDR3 consists of 16 residues. V shed 1 base and J shed 5 bases, with 17 bases lying between them. CDR3 DNA: TGTGCCAGCAGCTTAGAGGCCAGCGGACTCGCGGAGACCCAGTACTTC. The encoded protein is CASSLEASGLAETQYF.

The V gene is TRBV30, the J gene TRBJ1-1; no clear D. The ends were cut back, 1 base at V and 8 bases at J, with 8 bases in the middle. Per germline, CDR1 GTSNPN and CDR2 SVGIG (reference sequence). This CDR3 region has 11 residues. This chain's CDR3 is CAWSGRAEAFF. In nucleotides, the CDR3 is TGTGCCTGGAGTGGGAGGGCGGAAGCTTTCTTT.

The chain joins TRBV9 to TRBJ2-2; D not resolved. This CDR3 has 11 amino acids. Germline V gives CDR1 SGDLS, CDR2 YYNGEE. V was shortened by 4 bases and J by 6 bases, with 4 bases between the two germline ends. In DNA form, the CDR3 reads TGTGCCAGCAGCCGGGCCGGGGAGCTGTTTTTT. Translation: CASSRAGELFF.

The chain couples TRBV10-3 to TRBJ2-7; TRBD1 agrees at 7 bases. The CDR3 is 14 residues long. Trimming took 10 bases from V and 0 from J; bases not matched to a gene: 9. In germline, CDR1 is ENHRY, CDR2 SYGVKD. CDR3 loop: CATRQGPSSYEQYF. In nucleotides, the CDR3 is TGTGCCACCAGACAGGGACCGAGCTCCTACGAGCAGTACTTC.